This TCR beta chain was obtained from a study of shared clonotypes between healthy human individuals. Study in general: Donors were a couple of women and a few men aged 18 to 49. General observations from the study: What rarefaction showed was incomplete sorted-subset sequencing despite large depth.

Repertoires were generated with immunoSEQ multiplex PCR, while TCRdb's copy carries only in-frame clones and drops some. Of some 2.4 million clones detected, roughly 93% appear once; the ten largest clones hold roughly 0.36%. Subsets obtained from CD4+ cells comprised CD45RA+ naive and CD45RA-negative memory cells. The CDR3 is made up of 18 amino acids. Germline V gene lookup returns CDR1 MDHEN and CDR2 SYDVKM. Trimming at V came to 3 bases and at J to 0 bases, leaving 8 bases not matched to a gene. In regard to this clone: As yet, its antigen is unknown.

V usage is TRBV28 and J usage is TRBJ2-3, with TRBD2 matching 11 bases. Sequences were obtained from naive CD4+ T cells from PBMCs. The subset denotes: CD45RA+ positively selected. The sequence was collected from a man aged 18 to 29 in good health. Some clones in this sample may be carry-over from other donors' samples. CDR3 residues: CASSFGLLAGASTDTQYF. CDR3 DNA: TGTGCCAGCAGTTTTGGGTTACTAGCGGGAGCGAGCACAGATACGCAGTATTTT.